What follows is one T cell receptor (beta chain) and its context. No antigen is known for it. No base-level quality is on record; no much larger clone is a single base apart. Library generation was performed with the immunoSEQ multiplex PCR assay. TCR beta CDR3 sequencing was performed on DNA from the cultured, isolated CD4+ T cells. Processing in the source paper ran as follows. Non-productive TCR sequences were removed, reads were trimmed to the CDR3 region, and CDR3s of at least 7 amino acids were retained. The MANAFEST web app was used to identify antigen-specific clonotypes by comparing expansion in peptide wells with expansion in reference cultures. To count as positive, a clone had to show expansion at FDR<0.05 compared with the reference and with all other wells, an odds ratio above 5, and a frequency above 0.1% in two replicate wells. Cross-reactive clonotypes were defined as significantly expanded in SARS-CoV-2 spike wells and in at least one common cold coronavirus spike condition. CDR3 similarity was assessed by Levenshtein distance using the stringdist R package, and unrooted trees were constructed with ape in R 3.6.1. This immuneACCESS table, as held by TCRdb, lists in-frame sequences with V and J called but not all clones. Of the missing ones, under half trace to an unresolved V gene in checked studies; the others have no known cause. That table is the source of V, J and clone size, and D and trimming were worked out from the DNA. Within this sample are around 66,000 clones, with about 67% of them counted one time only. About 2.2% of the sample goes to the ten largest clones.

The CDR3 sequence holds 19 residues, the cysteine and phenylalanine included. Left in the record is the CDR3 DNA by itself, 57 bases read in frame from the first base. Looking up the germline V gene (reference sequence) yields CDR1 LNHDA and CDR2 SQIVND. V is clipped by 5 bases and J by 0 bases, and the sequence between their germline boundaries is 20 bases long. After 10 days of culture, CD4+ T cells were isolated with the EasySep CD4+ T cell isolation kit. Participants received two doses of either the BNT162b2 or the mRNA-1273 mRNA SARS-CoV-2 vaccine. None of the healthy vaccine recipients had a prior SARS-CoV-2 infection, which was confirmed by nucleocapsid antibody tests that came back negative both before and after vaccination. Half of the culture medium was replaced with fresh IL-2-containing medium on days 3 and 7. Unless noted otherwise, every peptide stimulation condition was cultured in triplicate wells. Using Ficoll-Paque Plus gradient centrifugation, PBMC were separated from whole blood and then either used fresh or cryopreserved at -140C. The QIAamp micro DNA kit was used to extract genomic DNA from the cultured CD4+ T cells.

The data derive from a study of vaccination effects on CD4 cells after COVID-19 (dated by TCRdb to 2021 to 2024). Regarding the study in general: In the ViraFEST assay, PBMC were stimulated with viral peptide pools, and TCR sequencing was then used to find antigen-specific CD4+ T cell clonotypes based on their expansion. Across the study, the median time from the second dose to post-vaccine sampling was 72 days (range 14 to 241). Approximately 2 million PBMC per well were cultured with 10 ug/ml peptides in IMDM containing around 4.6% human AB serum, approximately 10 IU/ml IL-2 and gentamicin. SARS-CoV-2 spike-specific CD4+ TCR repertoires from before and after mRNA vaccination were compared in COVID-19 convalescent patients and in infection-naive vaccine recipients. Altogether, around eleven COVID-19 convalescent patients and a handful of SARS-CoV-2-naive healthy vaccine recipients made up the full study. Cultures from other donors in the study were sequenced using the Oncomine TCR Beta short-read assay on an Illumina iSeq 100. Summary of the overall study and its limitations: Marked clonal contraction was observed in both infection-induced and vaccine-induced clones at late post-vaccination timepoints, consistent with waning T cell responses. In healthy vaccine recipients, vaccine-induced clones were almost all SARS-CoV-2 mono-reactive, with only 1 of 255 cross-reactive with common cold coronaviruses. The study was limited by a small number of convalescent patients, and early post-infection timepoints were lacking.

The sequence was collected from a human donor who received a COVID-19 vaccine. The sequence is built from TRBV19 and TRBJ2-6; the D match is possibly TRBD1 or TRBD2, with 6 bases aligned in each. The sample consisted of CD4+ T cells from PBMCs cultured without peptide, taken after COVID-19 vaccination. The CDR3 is CASSLMGGFRFSGANVLTF. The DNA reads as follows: TGTGCCAGTAGTTTAATGGGGGGCTTCCGCTTCTCTGGGGCCAACGTCCTGACTTTC. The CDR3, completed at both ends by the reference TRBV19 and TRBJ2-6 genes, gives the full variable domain DGGITQSPKYLFRKEGQNVTLSCEQNLNHDAMYWYRQDPGQGLRLIYYSQIVNDFQKGDIAEGYSVSREKKESFPLTVTSAQKNPTAFYLCASSLMGGFRFSGANVLTFGAGSRLTVL.